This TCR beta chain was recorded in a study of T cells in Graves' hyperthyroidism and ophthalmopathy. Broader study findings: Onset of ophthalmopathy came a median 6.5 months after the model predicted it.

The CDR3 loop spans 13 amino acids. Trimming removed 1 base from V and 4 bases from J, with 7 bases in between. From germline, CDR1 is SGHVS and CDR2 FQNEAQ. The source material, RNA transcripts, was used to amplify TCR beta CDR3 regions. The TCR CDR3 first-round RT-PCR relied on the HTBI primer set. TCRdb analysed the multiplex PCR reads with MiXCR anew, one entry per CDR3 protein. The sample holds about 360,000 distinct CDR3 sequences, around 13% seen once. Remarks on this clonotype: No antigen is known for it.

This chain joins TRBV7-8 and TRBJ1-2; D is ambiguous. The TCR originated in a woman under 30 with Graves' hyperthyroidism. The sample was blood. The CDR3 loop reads CASSLGWGYGYTF. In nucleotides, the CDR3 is TGTGCCAGCAGCTTAGGTTGGGGCTATGGCTACACCTTC.